The rows below give T cell receptor beta chains drawn from one sample of a study of T cell responses to AZD1222 COVID-19 vaccine. Clones were sequenced by immunoSEQ multiplex PCR, and TCRdb holds only the in-frame ones, with some missing. This sample has 120,000 to 150,000 clones, with roughly 91% found just once. The sample here was peripheral blood, taken 28 days after the second AZD1222 dose. These receptors came from an adult who received the AZD1222 COVID-19 vaccine. Both conserved end residues are part of each CDR3. The order of the fields is J gene, V gene, D gene, clone size, CDR3 DNA, CDR3 protein. D genes are given only for firm matches. Size is omitted from some rows. Given values are once, few, many or a class for expanded clones.

TRBJ2-2 TRBV7-3 - - TGTGCCAGCAGCTTGTCGACCACCGGGGAGCTGTTTTTT CASSLSTTGELFF
TRBJ1-1 TRBV5-1 - - TGCGCCAGCAGCTTACAGACGAACACTGAAGCTTTCTTT CASSLQTNTEAFF
TRBJ1-4 TRBV7-3 - - TGTGCCAGCAGCGAACCCCCAGGGATAACTAATGAAAAACTGTTTTTT CASSEPPGITNEKLFF
TRBJ2-2 TRBV3-1/TRBV3-2 - - TGTGCCAGCAGCCAACAACGGGCCGGGGAGCTGTTTTTT CASSQQRAGELFF
TRBJ1-2 TRBV3-1/TRBV3-2 - - TGTGCCAGCAGCCAAGGGGGGGGCCAGGGTTATGGCTACACCTTC CASSQGGGQGYGYTF
TRBJ2-7 TRBV18 TRBD2 - TGTGCCAGCTCGCCCGGTGTTGCTAGCGGAACCTACGAGCAGTACTTC CASSPGVASGTYEQYF
TRBJ2-1 TRBV29-1 TRBD1 - TGCAGCGTGCGGGACAGGGATGAGAATGAACAGTTCTTC CSVRDRDENEQFF
TRBJ1-5 TRBV7-3 - - TGTGCCAGCAGTACAGACATACTCTGGCCCCAGCATTTT CASSTDILWPQHF
TRBJ2-5 TRBV13 TRBD2 once TGTGCCAGCAGCTTAGGGGGGACTAGCGGAGAGACCCAGTACTTC CASSLGGTSGETQYF
TRBJ2-7 TRBV21-1 - - TGTGCCAGCAGCAAAGGTCCTTGGGTAGCGGGAGATACCTCCTACGAGCAGTACTTC CASSKGPWVAGDTSYEQYF
TRBJ2-7 TRBV5-5 - medium-sized TGTGCCAGCAGCTTGGCGGGGACAAAGTCCTACGAGCAGTACTTC CASSLAGTKSYEQYF
TRBJ1-2 TRBV7-3 - - TGTGCCAGCAGCTTAGTAGCGTCTCCTAACTATGGCTACACCTTC CASSLVASPNYGYTF
TRBJ2-7 TRBV7-9 - - TGTGCCAGCAGCCCTGACCCTTCCTCAGGCTACGAGCAGTACTTC CASSPDPSSGYEQYF
TRBJ1-1 TRBV7-2 - - TGTGCCAGCAGCTTAGCGACGGTTAAGGGCACTGAAGCTTTCTTT CASSLATVKGTEAFF
TRBJ1-4 TRBV6-6 - - TGTGCCAGCAGACCCCCGGACGGTGAAAAACTGTTTTTT CASRPPDGEKLFF
TRBJ2-1 TRBV7-9 TRBD2 - TGTGCCAGCAGCCCTAGCGGGAGCTCCTACAATGAGCAGTTCTTC CASSPSGSSYNEQFF
TRBJ2-1 TRBV27 TRBD1 - TGTGCCAGCAGTTTATTGGACAGGGGGAGAAATGAGCAGTTCTTC CASSLLDRGRNEQFF
TRBJ2-1 TRBV3-1/TRBV3-2 TRBD1 - TGTGCCAGCAGCCAATTGTCGGGACAGGGGCCCTACAATGAGCAGTTCTTC CASSQLSGQGPYNEQFF
TRBJ1-1 TRBV5-1 TRBD1 - TGCGCCAGCAGCTGGGGACAGGGGGAGGTCGCTGAAGCTTTCTTT CASSWGQGEVAEAFF
TRBJ2-1 TRBV27 - - TGTGCCAGCAGTTTACGTTTAGGGGGACGCAACAATGAGCAGTTCTTC CASSLRLGGRNNEQFF
TRBJ2-3 TRBV13 TRBD2 - TGTGCCAGTATCTCCGGCGGGGGGCCCGCAGATACGCAGTATTTT CASISGGGPADTQYF
TRBJ1-2 TRBV10-3 - - TGTGCCATCAGTGAGTCGTGGGCGGGAGCTAACTATGGCTACACCTTC CAISESWAGANYGYTF
TRBJ2-7 TRBV2 - - TGTGCCAGCAGTGTCCCCCGGGACTTTTACGAGCAGTACTTC CASSVPRDFYEQYF
TRBJ1-1 TRBV19 TRBD1 - TGTGCCAGTAGTATAGGGACAGGTTCGGCTGAAGCTTTCTTT CASSIGTGSAEAFF
TRBJ1-4 TRBV11-2 - - TGTGCCAGCAGCTTAGGCCCGGGTGAAGAAAAACTGTTTTTT CASSLGPGEEKLFF
TRBJ2-2 TRBV5-1 - - TGCGCCAGCAGCTCCCACTCTGGCACCGGGGAGCTGTTTTTT CASSSHSGTGELFF
TRBJ2-1 TRBV24-1 TRBD1 - TGTGCCACCAGTGACTCGACCGGGACAGGTACGGAGCAGTTCTTC CATSDSTGTGTEQFF
TRBJ2-1 TRBV7-3 - - TGTGCCAGCAGCCGAAGCATGAACTACAATGAGCAGTTCTTC CASSRSMNYNEQFF
TRBJ2-4 TRBV27 - once TGTGCCAGCAGTACAGCTATAGCCAAAAACATTCAGTACTTC CASSTAIAKNIQYF
TRBJ2-7 TRBV6-5 TRBD2 - TGTGCCAGCAGTTACTCCAAACTAGCGGGAGCTGACGAGCAGTACTTC CASSYSKLAGADEQYF
TRBJ1-2 TRBV20-1 - - TGCAGTGCTAGTGCCTCCGGAGCTAACTATGGCTACACCTTC CSASASGANYGYTF
TRBJ2-7 TRBV15 - - TGTGCCACCAGCAGAGATAAGAGATACGAGCAGTACTTC CATSRDKRYEQYF
TRBJ1-6 TRBV11-1 - - TGTGCCAGCAGCTTAAGCAATAATTCACCCCTCCACTTT CASSLSNNSPLHF
TRBJ2-1 TRBV11-1 - - TGTGCCAGCAGCCTGGGACGACAGCTGGACAATGAGCAGTTCTTC CASSLGRQLDNEQFF
TRBJ2-3 TRBV9 - - TGTGCCAGCAGCGTAGGACACAAGACAGATACGCAGTATTTT CASSVGHKTDTQYF
TRBJ1-1 TRBV7-9 - - TGTGCCAGCAGCTTAGGGGGACTTAGGGCTGAAGCTTTCTTT CASSLGGLRAEAFF
TRBJ1-5 TRBV2 - - TGTGCCAGCAGTGACGCCTCGGCTTTGGGCAATCAGCCCCAGCATTTT CASSDASALGNQPQHF
TRBJ1-3 TRBV18 - - TGTGCCAGCTCACCTCAACAGGGTTTGGAGGGAAACACCATATATTTT CASSPQQGLEGNTIYF
TRBJ1-1 TRBV30 - - TGTGCCTGGAGGGCGGGAGTTAACACTGAAGCTTTCTTT CAWRAGVNTEAFF
TRBJ2-3 TRBV7-9 - - TGTGCCAGCAACCTCGGGGCCTCCCAGGGGGATACGCAGTATTTT CASNLGASQGDTQYF
TRBJ2-7 TRBV10-3 - - TGTGCCATCAGTGAGTCCGGGAGCAGCGACAAGGGCGACGAGCAGTACTTC CAISESGSSDKGDEQYF
TRBJ1-2 TRBV28 TRBD1 once TGTGCCAGCAGGAGGACAGGGGGGGACTATGGCTACACCTTC CASRRTGGDYGYTF
TRBJ1-2 TRBV9 TRBD1 once TGTGCCAGCAGCGTAGGAGTACAGGGGGCTCACACCTTC CASSVGVQGAHTF
TRBJ1-2 TRBV11-1 TRBD1 - TGTGCCAGCAGCTTGGGACAGCACTATGGCTACACCTTC CASSLGQHYGYTF
TRBJ2-2 TRBV7-9 - once TGTGCCAGTTCCCCGGGACCCAGCACCGGGGAGCTGTTTTTT CASSPGPSTGELFF
TRBJ1-1 TRBV6-2/TRBV6-3 - once TGTGCCAGCAGTTATAACGGGGGGCGAACTGAAGCTTTCTTT CASSYNGGRTEAFF
TRBJ2-2 TRBV6-5 - - TGTGCCAGCAGTTATGGGAAAACCGGGGAGCTGTTTTTT CASSYGKTGELFF
TRBJ2-1 TRBV5-1 - - TGCGCCAGCAGGGGGGGCTCGAGCTCCTACAATGAGCAGTTCTTC CASRGGSSSYNEQFF
TRBJ2-7 TRBV2 TRBD1 - TGTGCCAGCAGCCGGGACAGAAGCTCCTACGAGCAGTACTTC CASSRDRSSYEQYF